This T cell receptor (beta chain) emerged from a study of identical twins. Template switching added a universal primer site, and cDNA bore unique molecular identifiers. MiXCR, applied by TCRdb to the 5' RACE reads, yields one record per CDR3 protein. Among 400,000 or so distinct CDR3 sequences, approximately 10% were seen once, and the ten largest hold 7.5% to 9.5%. Trimming left V 4 bases short and J 1 base short, with 17 bases between. This CDR3 spans 16 amino acids. Germline CDR1 MNHEY, CDR2 SMNVEV (reference sequence). This clonotype was counted only a few times. Sequencing input: naive T cells sorted from blood. V gene TRBV27 combines with J gene TRBJ2-7; TRBD2 is a possible D gene (5 bases). The clonotype was recovered from a woman between 50 and 59 years old in good health. The chain's CDR3 is CASSSSGGDTSYEQYF. The DNA for the CDR3 is TGTGCCAGCAGTTCCAGCGGAGGAGACACTTCCTACGAGCAGTACTTC.